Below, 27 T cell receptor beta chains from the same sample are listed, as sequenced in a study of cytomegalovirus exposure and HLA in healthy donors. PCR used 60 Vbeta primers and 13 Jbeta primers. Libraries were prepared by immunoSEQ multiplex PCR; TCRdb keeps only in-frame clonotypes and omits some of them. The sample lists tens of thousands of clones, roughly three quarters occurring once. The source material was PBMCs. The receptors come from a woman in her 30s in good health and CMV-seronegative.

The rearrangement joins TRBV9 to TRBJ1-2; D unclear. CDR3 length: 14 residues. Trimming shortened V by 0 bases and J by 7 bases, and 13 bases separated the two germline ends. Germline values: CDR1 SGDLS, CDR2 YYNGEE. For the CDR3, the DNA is TGTGCCAGCAGCGTAGACGAGGGTTTCGGTGGCTACACCTTC. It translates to CASSVDEGFGGYTF. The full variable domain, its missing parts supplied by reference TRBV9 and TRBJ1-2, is DSGVTQTPKHLITATGQRVTLRCSPRSGDLSVYWYQQSLDQGLQFLIQYYNGEERAKGNILERFSAQQFPDLHSELNLSSLELGDSALYFCASSVDEGFGGYTFGSGTRLTVV.

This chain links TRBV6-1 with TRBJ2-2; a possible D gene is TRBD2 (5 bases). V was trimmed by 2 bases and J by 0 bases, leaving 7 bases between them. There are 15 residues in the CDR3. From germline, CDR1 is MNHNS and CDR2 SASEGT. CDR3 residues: CASSEHGANTGELFF. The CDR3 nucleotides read TGTGCCAGCAGTGAACACGGGGCGAACACCGGGGAGCTGTTTTTT.

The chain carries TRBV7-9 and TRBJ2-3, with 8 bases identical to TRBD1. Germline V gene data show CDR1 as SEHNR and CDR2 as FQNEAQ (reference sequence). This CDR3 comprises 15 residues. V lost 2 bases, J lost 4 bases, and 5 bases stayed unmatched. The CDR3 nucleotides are TGTGCCAGCAGCTTACAGGGGGCGCCCTCAGATACGCAGTATTTT. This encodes CASSLQGAPSDTQYF.

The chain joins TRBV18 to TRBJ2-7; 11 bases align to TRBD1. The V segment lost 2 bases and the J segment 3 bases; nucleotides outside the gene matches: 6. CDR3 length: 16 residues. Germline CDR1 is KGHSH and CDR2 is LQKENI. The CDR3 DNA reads TGTGCCAGCTCACCAGGGGAGGACAGGGGGCACTACGAGCAGTACGTC. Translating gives CASSPGEDRGHYEQYV.

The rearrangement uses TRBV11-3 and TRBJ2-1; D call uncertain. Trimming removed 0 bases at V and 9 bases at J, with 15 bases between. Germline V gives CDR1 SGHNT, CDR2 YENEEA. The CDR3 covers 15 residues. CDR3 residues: CASSLDDLTGGEQFF. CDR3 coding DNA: TGTGCCAGCAGCTTAGATGACCTAACGGGTGGTGAGCAGTTCTTC.

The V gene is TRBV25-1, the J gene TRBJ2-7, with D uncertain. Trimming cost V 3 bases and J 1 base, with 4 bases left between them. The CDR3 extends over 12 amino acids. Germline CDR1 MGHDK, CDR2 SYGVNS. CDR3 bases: TGTGCCAGCAGTGACAGATCCTACGAGCAGTACTTC. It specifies CASSDRSYEQYF.

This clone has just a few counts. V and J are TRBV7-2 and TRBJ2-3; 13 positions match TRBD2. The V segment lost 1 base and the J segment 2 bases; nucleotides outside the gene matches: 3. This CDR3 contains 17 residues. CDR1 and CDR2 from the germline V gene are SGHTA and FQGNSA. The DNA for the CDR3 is TGTGCCAGCAGCTTAGGACTAGCGGGGGGTTACACAGATACGCAGTATTTT. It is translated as CASSLGLAGGYTDTQYF.

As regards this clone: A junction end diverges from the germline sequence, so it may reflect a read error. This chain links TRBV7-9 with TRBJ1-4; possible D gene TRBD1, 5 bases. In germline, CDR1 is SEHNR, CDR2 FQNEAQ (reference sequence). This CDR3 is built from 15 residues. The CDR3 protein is CSSSWGDRPNEKLFF. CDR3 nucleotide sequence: TGTTCCAGCAGCTGGGGGGACCGACCTAATGAAAAACTGTTTTTT.

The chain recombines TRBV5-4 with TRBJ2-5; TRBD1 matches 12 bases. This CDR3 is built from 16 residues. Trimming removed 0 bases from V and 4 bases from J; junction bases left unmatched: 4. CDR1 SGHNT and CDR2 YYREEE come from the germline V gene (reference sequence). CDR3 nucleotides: TGTGCCAGCAGCTTGGGGGGACAGGGGGCACGAGAGACCCAGTACTTC. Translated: CASSLGGQGARETQYF.

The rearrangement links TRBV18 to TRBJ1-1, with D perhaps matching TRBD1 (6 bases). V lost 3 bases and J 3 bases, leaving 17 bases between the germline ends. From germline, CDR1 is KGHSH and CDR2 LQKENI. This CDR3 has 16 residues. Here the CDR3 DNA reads TGTGCCAGCTCACCCCCAGGACAGAGCCAGCACACTGAAGCTTTCTTT. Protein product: CASSPPGQSQHTEAFF.

The CDR3 loop is CASSAGRGTEAFF. The DNA for the CDR3 is TGTGCCAGCAGCGCCGGGAGGGGGACTGAAGCTTTCTTT. The chain joins TRBV6-5 to TRBJ1-1; D may be TRBD1 (6 bases). The CDR3 extends over 13 amino acids. The germline V gene has CDR1 MNHEY and CDR2 SVGAGI. V was pared by 6 bases and J by 5 bases, with 13 bases between.

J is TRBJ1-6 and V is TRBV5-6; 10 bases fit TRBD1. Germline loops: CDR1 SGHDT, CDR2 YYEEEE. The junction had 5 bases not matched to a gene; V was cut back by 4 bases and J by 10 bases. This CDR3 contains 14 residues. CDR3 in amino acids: CASSLGTGDSPLHF. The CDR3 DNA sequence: TGTGCCAGCAGCCTGGGGACAGGGGACTCACCCCTCCACTTT.

DNA of the CDR3: TGTGCCAGCAGCGTATTTGAGACAGGGGGCGATGGCTACACCTTC. Residues: CASSVFETGGDGYTF. The chain combines TRBV9 with TRBJ1-2; 10 bases line up with TRBD1. Germline V lookup: CDR1 SGDLS, CDR2 YYNGEE. The CDR3 length is 15 residues. Germline trimming cut 1 base from V and 6 bases from J; bases unmatched to any gene: 6.

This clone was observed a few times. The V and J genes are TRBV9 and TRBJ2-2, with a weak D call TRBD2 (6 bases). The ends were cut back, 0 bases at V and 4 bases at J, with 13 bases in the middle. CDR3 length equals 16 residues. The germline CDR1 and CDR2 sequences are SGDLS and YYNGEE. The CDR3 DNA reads TGTGCCAGCAGCGTAGGGGGAGGTTTGGGCACCGGGGAGCTGTTTTTT. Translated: CASSVGGGLGTGELFF. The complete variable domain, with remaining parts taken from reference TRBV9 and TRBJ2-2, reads DSGVTQTPKHLITATGQRVTLRCSPRSGDLSVYWYQQSLDQGLQFLIQYYNGEERAKGNILERFSAQQFPDLHSELNLSSLELGDSALYFCASSVGGGLGTGELFFGEGSRLTVL.

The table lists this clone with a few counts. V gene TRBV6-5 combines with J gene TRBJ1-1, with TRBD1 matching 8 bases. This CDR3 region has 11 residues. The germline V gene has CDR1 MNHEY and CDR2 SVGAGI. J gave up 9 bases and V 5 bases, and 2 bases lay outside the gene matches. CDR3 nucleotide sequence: TGTGCCAGCAGTGGACAGGGCAAAGCTTTCTTT. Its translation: CASSGQGKAFF.

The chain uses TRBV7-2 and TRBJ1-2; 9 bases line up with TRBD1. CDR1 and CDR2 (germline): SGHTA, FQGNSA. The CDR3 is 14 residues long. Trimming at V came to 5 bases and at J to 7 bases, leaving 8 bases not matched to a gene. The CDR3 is CASSEDRGLAGYTF. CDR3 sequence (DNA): TGTGCCAGCAGCGAGGACAGGGGTCTGGCTGGCTACACCTTC. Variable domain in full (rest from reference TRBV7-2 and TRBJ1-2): GAGVSQSPSNKVTEKGKDVELRCDPISGHTALYWYRQSLGQGLEFLIYFQGNSAPDKSGLPSDRFSAERTGGSVSTLTIQRTQQEDSAVYLCASSEDRGLAGYTFGSGTRLTVV.

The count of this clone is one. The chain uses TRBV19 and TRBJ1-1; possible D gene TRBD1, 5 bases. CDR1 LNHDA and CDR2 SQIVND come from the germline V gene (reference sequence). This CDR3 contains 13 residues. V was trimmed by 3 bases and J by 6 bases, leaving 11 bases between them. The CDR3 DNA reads TGTGCCAGTAGTATGTTCGGGGGGTCTGAAGCTTTCTTT. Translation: CASSMFGGSEAFF.

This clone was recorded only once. CDR3 in DNA: TGTGCCAGCAGCTTAGGGTCCCGGGGGGGCCGTCAAAATGAGCAGTTCTTC. Protein: CASSLGSRGGRQNEQFF. The chain recombines TRBV7-9 with TRBJ2-1; 8 nucleotides line up with TRBD2. Trimming removed 1 base from V and 7 bases from J; junction bases left unmatched: 12. The CDR3 spans 17 residues. In germline, CDR1 is SEHNR, CDR2 FQNEAQ (reference sequence).

The CDR3 is CSVETGSGYNEQFF. The CDR3, as DNA: TGCAGCGTTGAAACAGGGTCGGGCTACAATGAGCAGTTCTTC. The chain recombines TRBV29-1 with TRBJ2-1; D is possibly TRBD1 (6 bases). The CDR3 contains 14 residues. The V gene lost 2 bases and the J gene lost 3 bases, with 11 bases spanning the gap. Germline CDR1 SQVTM, CDR2 ANQGSEA.

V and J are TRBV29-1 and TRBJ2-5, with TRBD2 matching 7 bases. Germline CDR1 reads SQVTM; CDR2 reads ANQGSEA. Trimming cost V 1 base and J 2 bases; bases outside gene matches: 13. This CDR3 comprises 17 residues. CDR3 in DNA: TGCAGCGTTGAAGTGGGAGGGGCCGGCGGTGGGCAAGAGACCCAGTACTTC. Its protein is CSVEVGGAGGGQETQYF.

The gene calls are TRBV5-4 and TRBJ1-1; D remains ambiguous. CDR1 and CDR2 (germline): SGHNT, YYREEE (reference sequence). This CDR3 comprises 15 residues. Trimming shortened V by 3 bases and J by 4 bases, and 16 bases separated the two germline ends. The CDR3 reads CASSSQKSAVTEAFF. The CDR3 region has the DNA TGTGCCAGCAGCTCCCAAAAAAGCGCGGTCACTGAAGCTTTCTTT.

CDR3 region: CASSPSSSSVGADTQYF. DNA for the CDR3: TGCGCCAGCAGCCCCTCAAGTTCTAGTGTGGGAGCAGATACGCAGTATTTT. This rearrangement joins TRBV4-3 to TRBJ2-3; D is perhaps TRBD2 (5 bases). In germline, CDR1 is LGHNA, CDR2 YSLEER. The CDR3 consists of 17 residues. Between the trimmed V and J ends, which lost 4 bases and 4 bases, there was a span of 21 bases.

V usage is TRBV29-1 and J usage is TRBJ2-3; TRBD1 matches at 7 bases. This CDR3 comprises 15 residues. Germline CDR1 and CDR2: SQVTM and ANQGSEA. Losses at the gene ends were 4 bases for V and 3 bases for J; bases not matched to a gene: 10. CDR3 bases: TGCAGCGTTGCCCTTTCACAGGGGCGGACAGATACGCAGTATTTT. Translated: CSVALSQGRTDTQYF.

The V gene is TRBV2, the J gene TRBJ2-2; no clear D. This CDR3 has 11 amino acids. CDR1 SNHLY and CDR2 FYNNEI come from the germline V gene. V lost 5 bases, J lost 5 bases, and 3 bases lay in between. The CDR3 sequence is CASSLTGELFF. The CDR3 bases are TGTGCCAGCAGTCTGACCGGGGAGCTGTTTTTT.

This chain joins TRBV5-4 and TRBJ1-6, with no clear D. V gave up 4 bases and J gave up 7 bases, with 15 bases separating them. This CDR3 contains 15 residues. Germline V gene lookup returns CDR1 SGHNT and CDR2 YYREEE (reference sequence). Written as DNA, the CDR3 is TGTGCCAGCAGCCTACCTGGCGCGGCCAATTCACCCCTCCACTTT. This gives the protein CASSLPGAANSPLHF.

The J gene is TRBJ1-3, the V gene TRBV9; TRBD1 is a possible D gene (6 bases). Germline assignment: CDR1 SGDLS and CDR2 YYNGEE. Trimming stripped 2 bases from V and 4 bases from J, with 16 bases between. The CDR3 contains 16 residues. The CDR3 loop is CASSVREGDSGNTIYF. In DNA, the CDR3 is TGTGCCAGCAGCGTCCGAGAGGGGGATTCAGGAAACACCATATATTTT.

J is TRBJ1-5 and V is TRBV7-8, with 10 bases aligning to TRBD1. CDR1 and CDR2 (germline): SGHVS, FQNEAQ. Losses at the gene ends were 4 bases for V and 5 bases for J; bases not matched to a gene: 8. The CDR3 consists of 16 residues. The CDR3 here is CASSSATGGRDQPQHF. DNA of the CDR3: TGTGCCAGCAGCTCCGCGACAGGGGGCCGCGATCAGCCCCAGCATTTT.